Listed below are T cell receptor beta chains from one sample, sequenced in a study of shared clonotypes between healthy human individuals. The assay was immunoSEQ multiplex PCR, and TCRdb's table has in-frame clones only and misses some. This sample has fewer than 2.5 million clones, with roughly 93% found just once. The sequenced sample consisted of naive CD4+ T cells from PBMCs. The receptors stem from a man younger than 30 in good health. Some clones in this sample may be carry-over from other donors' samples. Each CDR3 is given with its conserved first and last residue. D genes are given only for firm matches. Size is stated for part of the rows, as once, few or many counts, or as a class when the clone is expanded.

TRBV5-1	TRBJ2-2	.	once	CASSLVRGSGAGELFF	TGCGCCAGCAGCTTGGTTCGGGGTTCGGGGGCCGGGGAGCTGTTTTTT
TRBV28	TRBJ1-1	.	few	CASSRDRVNTEAFF	TGTGCCAGCAGCAGGGATCGGGTGAACACTGAAGCTTTCTTT
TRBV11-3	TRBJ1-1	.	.	CASSPRRGSTEAFF	TGTGCCAGCAGCCCGCGACGGGGGAGCACTGAAGCTTTCTTT
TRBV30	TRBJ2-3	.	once	CAWGRLDTQYF	TGTGCCTGGGGGAGGTTGGATACGCAGTATTTT
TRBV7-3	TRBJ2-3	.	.	CASSLGIIRAADTQYF	TGTGCCAGCAGCTTAGGAATCATCAGGGCCGCAGATACGCAGTATTTT
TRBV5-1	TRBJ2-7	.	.	CASSESYEQYF	TGCGCCAGCAGCGAGTCCTACGAGCAGTACTTC
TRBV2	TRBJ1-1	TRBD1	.	CATAQGPSTEAFF	TGTGCCACCGCACAGGGGCCGTCCACTGAAGCTTTCTTT
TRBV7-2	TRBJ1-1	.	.	CASSPQLEAFF	TGTGCCAGCAGCCCCCAGCTAGAAGCTTTCTTT
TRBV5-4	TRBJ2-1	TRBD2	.	CASSLETSVVQFF	TGTGCCAGCAGCTTGGAGACTAGCGTGGTGCAGTTCTTC
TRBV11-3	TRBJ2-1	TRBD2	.	CASSVSGGPYNEQFF	TGTGCCAGCAGCGTGTCGGGAGGGCCGTACAATGAGCAGTTCTTC
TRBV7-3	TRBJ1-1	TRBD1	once	CASTLGTENTEAFF	TGTGCCAGCACCCTCGGGACAGAGAACACTGAAGCTTTCTTT
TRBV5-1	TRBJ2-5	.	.	CATQGTSETQYF	TGCGCCACACAGGGCACGTCAGAGACCCAGTACTTC
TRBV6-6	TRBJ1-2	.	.	CASRPDQGGYTF	TGTGCCAGCAGGCCTGACCAGGGAGGCTACACCTTC
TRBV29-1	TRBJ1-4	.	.	CSATRATNERLFF	TGCAGCGCAACGAGAGCAACTAATGAAAGACTGTTTTTT
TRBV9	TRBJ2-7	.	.	CASSVGGLNYEQYF	TGTGCCAGCAGCGTAGGGGGGTTAAACTACGAGCAGTACTTC